These 10 T cell receptor beta chains came from one sample sequenced in a study of blood T cell repertoires in COVID-19. Sequencing used immunoSEQ multiplex PCR; TCRdb keeps in-frame clones, though not all of them. Of 150,000 to 200,000 clones listed, around 88% are singletons. The sample comprised peripheral blood. These TCRs come from a human donor in a cohort sampled during active COVID-19.

The V call is TRBV19, the J call TRBJ1-1, with D possibly matching TRBD1 (6 bases). The length of the CDR3 is 14 residues. V was shortened by 3 bases and J by 1 base, with 9 bases between the two germline ends. Germline CDR1 LNHDA, CDR2 SQIVND (reference sequence). The chain's CDR3 is CASSIFRGNTEAFF. DNA of the CDR3: TGTGCCAGTAGTATTTTCAGGGGGAACACTGAAGCTTTCTTT.

The CDR3 protein is CSVEGAPTEAFF. For the CDR3, the DNA is TGCAGCGTCGAGGGGGCCCCCACTGAAGCTTTCTTT. J is TRBJ1-1 and V is TRBV29-1; 7 nucleotides agree with TRBD1. The CDR3 is 12 residues long. Per germline, CDR1 SQVTM and CDR2 ANQGSEA. The J segment lost 4 bases and the V segment lost 6 bases, leaving 5 bases of the junction unmatched.

This chain links TRBV3-1 (or the pseudogene TRBV3-2) with TRBJ2-2; D is unclear. The CDR3 length is 13 residues. V lost 1 base and J 4 bases, leaving 4 bases between the germline ends. Germline V gives CDR1 LGHDT, CDR2 YNNKEL (reference sequence). The CDR3 bases are TGTGCCAGCAGCCAAGCTACCACCGGGGAGCTGTTTTTT. Translation gives CASSQATTGELFF.

This chain joins TRBV4-3 and TRBJ2-7, with 7 bases identical to TRBD1. Germline values: CDR1 LGHNA, CDR2 YSLEER. This CDR3 has 15 amino acids. V was clipped by 0 bases and J by 2 bases; unmatched bases: 4. The CDR3 bases are TGCGCCAGCAGCCAAGAACGTGACAGGGCCTACGAGCAGTACTTC. Translation gives CASSQERDRAYEQYF.

V is TRBV5-1 and J is TRBJ2-7; 10 bases are shared with TRBD1. The germline gives CDR1 SGHRS, CDR2 YFSETQ. V was clipped by 4 bases and J by 2 bases; unmatched bases: 3. The CDR3 is made up of 14 amino acids. CDR3 loop: CASSIGQGAYEQYF. As DNA, the CDR3 is TGCGCCAGCAGCATAGGACAGGGGGCCTACGAGCAGTACTTC.

The chain employs TRBV5-6 and TRBJ2-7; 7 positions match TRBD1. Trimming took 0 bases from V and 3 from J; bases not matched to a gene: 3. Germline CDR1 reads SGHDT; CDR2 reads YYEEEE. This CDR3 region has 14 residues. Written as DNA, the CDR3 is TGTGCCAGCAGCTTGGCGGGACAGAGCTACGAGCAGTACTTC. This translates into CASSLAGQSYEQYF.

V and J are TRBV19 and TRBJ1-3, with 7 bases identical to TRBD1. CDR1 is LNHDA and CDR2 is SQIVND in the germline V gene (reference sequence). Germline trimming cut 5 bases from V and 4 bases from J; bases unmatched to any gene: 5. The CDR3 is 14 amino acids. CDR3 sequence (DNA): TGTGCCAGTAGTTCACAGGGGTTGGGAAACACCATATATTTT. It is translated as CASSSQGLGNTIYF. The full variable domain, with the rest looked up from reference TRBV19 and TRBJ1-3, is DGGITQSPKYLFRKEGQNVTLSCEQNLNHDAMYWYRQDPGQGLRLIYYSQIVNDFQKGDIAEGYSVSREKKESFPLTVTSAQKNPTAFYLCASSSQGLGNTIYFGEGSWLTVV.

The chain joins TRBV27 to TRBJ2-7; possibly TRBD1 for D (6 bases). Looked up from germline, CDR1 is MNHEY and CDR2 is SMNVEV (reference sequence). The CDR3 consists of 14 residues. Between the trimmed V and J ends, which lost 5 bases and 0 bases, there was a span of 11 bases. Written as DNA, the CDR3 is TGTGCCAGCAGTAGGTTAGGGGGCTCCTACGAGCAGTACTTC. Amino acids: CASSRLGGSYEQYF.

The rearrangement links TRBV10-3 to TRBJ2-2; D is possibly TRBD2 (6 bases). Trimming took off 7 bases at V and 7 bases at J, with 13 bases between the two ends. This CDR3 comprises 13 residues. Germline lookup yields CDR1 ENHRY and CDR2 SYGVKD. The CDR3 is CAIMSTEGGELFF. The CDR3 coding sequence is TGTGCCATCATGTCTACGGAGGGCGGGGAGCTGTTTTTT.

V usage is TRBV9 and J usage is TRBJ2-5; 9 nucleotides line up with TRBD1. Germline values: CDR1 SGDLS, CDR2 YYNGEE. The CDR3 is 13 residues long. Trimming removed 4 bases from V and 7 bases from J; junction bases left unmatched: 5. The CDR3 DNA is TGTGCCAGCAGCCCCCTGACAGGGGGGACCCAGTACTTC. Translated, it gives CASSPLTGGTQYF.